This T cell receptor beta chain was found in a study of T-cell reconstitution after alpha-beta-depleted transplantation in children. A remark on this clonotype: The antigen is undetermined.

This CDR3 comprises 15 residues. V gave up 8 bases and J gave up 4 bases, with 15 bases separating them. Germline-derived CDR1 and CDR2 are ENHRY and SYGVKD. Points from the study as a whole: A year had passed since transplant, and T-cell counts and diversity by then came mostly from newly produced T cells. Reportedly, only several hundred clones from non-depleted graft cells drove alpha-beta T-cell counts at about two months. Recipient T cells and thymic progenitors that survived were the source of the high TCRbeta diversity seen at day 60 in some patients.

A library of TCRbeta sequences, prepared with unique molecular identifiers, was generated. TCRdb ran MiXCR on the PCR reads and lists one entry per CDR3 protein. The table lists 77,000 or so distinct CDR3 sequences, 18% of them singletons. This sequence joins TRBV10-3 and TRBJ1-6; unclear D gene. The clonotype was recovered from a male patient aged 2-10 years who had a stem cell transplant for acute lymphoblastic leukemia, so the T cells may come from the graft donor. The specimen was PBMCs, mostly from graft donor cells, collected 360 days after TCRalphabeta/CD19-depleted stem cell transplant. As DNA, the CDR3 is TGTGCCATCGACCCTATCGGGAATTATAATTCACCCCTCCACTTT. Encoded protein: CAIDPIGNYNSPLHF.